A single sample is the source of the 10 T cell receptor beta chains below, sequenced in a study of blood T cell repertoires in COVID-19. Only in-frame clones appear in the TCRdb table, and some are missing; sequencing was by immunoSEQ multiplex PCR. The sample holds about 93,000 clones, roughly 90% seen once. The sequenced sample was peripheral blood. Receptor source: a woman older than 75 with acute or convalescent COVID-19.

V and J are TRBV11-3 and TRBJ2-7; possible D gene TRBD1, 6 bases. CDR3 length equals 11 residues. Germline V gene lookup returns CDR1 SGHNT and CDR2 YENEEA. Trimming removed 2 bases from V and 9 bases from J, with 8 bases in between. The CDR3 loop reads CASSLSGVQYF. Here the CDR3 DNA reads TGTGCCAGCAGCTTATCAGGGGTGCAGTACTTC.

V is TRBV25-1 and J is TRBJ1-1; the match to TRBD1 covers 7 bases. The CDR3 loop spans 13 amino acids. The J segment lost 5 bases and the V segment lost 3 bases, leaving 3 bases of the junction unmatched. Germline V gene lookup returns CDR1 MGHDK and CDR2 SYGVNS. Here the CDR3 DNA reads TGTGCCAGCAGTGAGGCAGGGGGGACTGAAGCTTTCTTT. This codes for CASSEAGGTEAFF.

The CDR3 is CASSNRTSGGYNEQFF. The CDR3 DNA reads as TGTGCCAGTAGTAATCGAACTAGCGGGGGATACAATGAGCAGTTCTTC. The chain recombines TRBV19 with TRBJ2-1, with 11 nucleotides matching TRBD2. Germline V gene lookup returns CDR1 LNHDA and CDR2 SQIVND (reference sequence). Trimming cost V 4 bases and J 4 bases; bases outside gene matches: 6. The CDR3 sequence is 16 residues long.

The chain is built from TRBV18 and TRBJ2-3; possible D gene TRBD1, 5 bases. The CDR3 totals 14 residues. Trimming left V 6 bases short and J 4 bases short, with 14 bases between. Germline V gives CDR1 KGHSH, CDR2 LQKENI. CDR3 loop: CASSTIEGADTQYF. CDR3 DNA sequence: TGTGCCAGCTCCACCATAGAAGGGGCAGATACGCAGTATTTT. Full variable domain (remainder filled in from reference TRBV18 and TRBJ2-3): NAGVMQNPRHLVRRRGQEARLRCSPMKGHSHVYWYRQLPEEGLKFMVYLQKENIIDESGMPKERFSAEFPKEGPSILRIQQVVRGDSAAYFCASSTIEGADTQYFGPGTRLTVL.

This chain joins TRBV9 and TRBJ2-2; TRBD2 agrees at 8 bases. The V gene's germline CDR1 is SGDLS and CDR2 YYNGEE. This CDR3 comprises 16 residues. The junction had 4 bases not matched to a gene; V was cut back by 3 bases and J by 0 bases. The CDR3 DNA follows: TGTGCCAGCAGCGCGCGGGGGGACTCGAACACCGGGGAGCTGTTTTTT. Translation: CASSARGDSNTGELFF.

This sequence joins TRBV2 and TRBJ2-3; 12 bases line up with TRBD1. J gave up 13 bases and V 6 bases, and 11 bases lay outside the gene matches. This CDR3 region has 14 residues. Germline assignment: CDR1 SNHLY and CDR2 FYNNEI. CDR3 DNA: TGTGCCAGCAGCACCGGGACAGGGGGCGCGAAGGAGTATTTT. This codes for CASSTGTGGAKEYF.

The gene calls are TRBV19 and TRBJ2-7, with TRBD1 matching over 11 bases. The V gene end was trimmed by 2 bases and the J gene end by 3 bases; junction bases not matched to a gene: 3. CDR3 length: 15 residues. Germline CDR1 LNHDA, CDR2 SQIVND (reference sequence). DNA of the CDR3: TGTGCCAGTAGTATACGAGGGACAGGGGGCTACGAGCAGTACTTC. This translates into CASSIRGTGGYEQYF.

The chain links TRBV11-3 to TRBJ2-5; a possible D gene is TRBD1 (5 bases). CDR1 SGHNT and CDR2 YENEEA come from the germline V gene. The CDR3 is 13 residues long. The V end was cut by 8 bases, the J end by 4 bases, with 14 bases between. The CDR3 DNA reads as TGTGCCAGCTCCTGGGCAGGGCGAGAGACCCAGTACTTC. It codes for CASSWAGRETQYF.

There are a few counts of this clone. The rearrangement links TRBV19 to TRBJ2-2, with 12 positions matching TRBD1. CDR3 length: 19 residues. CDR1 is LNHDA and CDR2 is SQIVND in the germline V gene (reference sequence). V was clipped by 6 bases and J by 4 bases; unmatched bases: 15. The DNA for the CDR3 is TGTGCCAGTAGAATCCTGGGGACAGGGGGCCTCAGGTCCACCGGGGAGCTGTTTTTT. Protein: CASRILGTGGLRSTGELFF. Combining the CDR3 with reference TRBV19 and TRBJ2-2 gives the whole variable domain DGGITQSPKYLFRKEGQNVTLSCEQNLNHDAMYWYRQDPGQGLRLIYYSQIVNDFQKGDIAEGYSVSREKKESFPLTVTSAQKNPTAFYLCASRILGTGGLRSTGELFFGEGSRLTVL.

V and J are TRBV19 and TRBJ2-6; D gene uncertain. Germline-derived CDR1 and CDR2 are LNHDA and SQIVND (reference sequence). Trimming cost V 0 bases and J 0 bases, with 3 bases left between them. The CDR3 is 15 residues long. Here the CDR3 DNA reads TGTGCCAGTAGTATAGACAACTCTGGGGCCAACGTCCTGACTTTC. Translating it yields CASSIDNSGANVLTF.